This T cell receptor (beta chain) was recorded in a study of beta chain features in type 1 diabetes listed by TCRdb under 2018. Looking at the study overall: No differences in mean age, gender distribution, total cell number or subset yield were found between patients and healthy donors. Across all samples, around 100 million sorted cells were examined, and cell number per subset correlated strongly with RNA yield. The study compared TCRB repertoires of sorted circulating CD4+ T cell subsets between recently diagnosed type 1 diabetes patients and matched healthy donors. Regulatory and stem cell-like memory subsets were isolated from only 8 patients and roughly 8 healthy donors, whereas naive and central memory subsets came from all 28 donors.

What the research found in general, with its limitations: Naive, central memory and regulatory TCRB repertoires appeared to be more alike among patients than among healthy donors. Patients with type 1 diabetes made fewer insertions and deleted more nucleotides at VDJ recombination sites, implying thymic rearrangement abnormalities. A moderate but significant shortening of TCRB CDR3 length was observed in type 1 diabetes patients in all four CD4+ subsets. PCR may preferentially amplify shorter templates, but because patient and control samples were amplified and corrected together, any resulting skew would affect both groups equally. Only small numbers of individuals were included in the HLA sub-analyses, which left unresolved whether HLA type had any influence on TCRB rearrangement. Because cDNA rather than genomic DNA was sequenced, highly expressing activated cells could have been over-represented, although no difference in activation and CD3 levels was found between groups.

The entire amount of isolated RNA was reverse transcribed using the High Capacity cDNA Reverse Transcription Kit, so the sequenced TCRB transcripts were expressed ones. Deep immunoSEQ sequencing was applied to naive, central memory and regulatory T cell samples, giving an average of about 3.4 million total reads per sample. After sorted cells were lysed in RLT buffer, RNA was extracted with DNase-treated RNeasy Micro or Mini kits, with the choice depending on cell number. Each cell subset was processed on its own to prevent cross-contamination, while patient and healthy donor samples were processed together. The immunoSEQ multiplex PCR was used to amplify TCRB sequences from cDNA, generating 87-bp fragments that spanned the CDR3 region. Sequencing of the amplicons was performed on the Illumina HiSeq platform. Per the original workflow: Synthetic template baselines were used to correct PCR bias computationally, reads within Hamming distance 2 were collapsed, and singletons that could not be merged were discarded. By aligning reads against IMGT, V, D and J genes, CDR3 length, and insertions or deletions at six rearrangement sites were assigned. Clonotype counts were normalized to sorted cell number within each subset before computing true diversity and Gini coefficients with the tcR R package. The overlap coefficient, calculated on TCRB nucleotide sequences, was used to measure repertoire sharing. TCRdb retrieved this table from immuneACCESS and kept in-frame rearrangements only. Not all clones are present; in checked studies, unresolved V genes account for under half, and no reason is known for the remainder. V, J and clone size were drawn from that table, and D and trimming were deduced from the DNA. For this sample the table gives about 140,000 clones, of which about a tenth were detected only once. The top ten clonotypes cover approximately 0.65% of the sample.

Each donor gave one peripheral blood draw, approximately 0.11 L on average, collected into heparinised tubes. Naive, central memory, regulatory and stem cell-like memory CD4+ T cells were sorted on a BD FACSAria II using a panel including CD45RO, CCR7, CD25, CD127, CD95 and CD27. Purity was above 95% for every sorted population. PBMCs were separated immediately by Lymphoprep density gradient centrifugation and were stained directly, without being cultured. So that batch effects would be minimized, each experiment stained and sorted samples in pairs, pairing one healthy donor with one patient. The CDR3 spans 16 residues, from the cysteine through the phenylalanine. Only the CDR3 DNA stays, 48 bases, in frame from base 1. For CDR1 and CDR2, the germline V gene lists SGDLS and YYNGEE. V trim: 0 bases; J trim: 1 base; unmatched bases: 2. This clone has a handful of counts. Its antigen has not been determined. Qualities for individual bases were not recorded, and no much larger clone is one base off.

The sequenced material came from central memory CD4+ T cells from blood. The sequence was obtained from a woman aged 40 to 50 in good health. The receptor chain draws on TRBV9 and TRBJ2-3; 10 middle bases align to TRBD2. CDR3 reads: CASSVASGGRTDTQYF. In nucleotides, the sequence is TGTGCCAGCAGCGTAGCTAGCGGGGGCCGCACAGATACGCAGTATTTT. The full variable domain, with segments outside the CDR3 supplied by the reference TRBV9 and TRBJ2-3 proteins, appears as DSGVTQTPKHLITATGQRVTLRCSPRSGDLSVYWYQQSLDQGLQFLIQYYNGEERAKGNILERFSAQQFPDLHSELNLSSLELGDSALYFCASSVASGGRTDTQYFGPGTRLTVL.